The 14 T cell receptor beta chains given below trace back to one sample, sequenced in a study of technical replicates of blood from four donors. Clones were read by immunoSEQ multiplex PCR, and TCRdb kept only the in-frame ones, dropping some. The profile shows about 70,000 clones, roughly 94% of them singletons. What was sequenced was T cells isolated from PBMCs. The origin of the receptors is a human donor in good health.

A single count supports this clone. The V call is TRBV6-5, the J call TRBJ1-1; D not certain. V lost 2 bases and J 2 bases, leaving 12 bases between the germline ends. The germline V gene encodes CDR1 MNHEY and CDR2 SVGAGI. This CDR3 has 15 residues. The CDR3 here is CASSYTGEGNTEAFF. The CDR3, as DNA: TGTGCCAGCAGTTACACCGGGGAGGGCAACACTGAAGCTTTCTTT.

V usage is TRBV5-4 and J usage is TRBJ2-2, with 12 bases identical to TRBD2. With 4 bases clipped from V and 9 bases from J, the junction kept 10 bases outside the gene matches. This CDR3 contains 16 residues. The V gene's germline CDR1 is SGHNT and CDR2 YYREEE (reference sequence). The CDR3 spells CASSLHTSGGTRELFF. CDR3 in DNA: TGTGCCAGCAGCCTCCATACTAGCGGGGGGACGAGGGAGCTGTTTTTT.

This sequence joins TRBV10-3 and TRBJ1-1; 9 bases line up with TRBD1. Germline values: CDR1 ENHRY, CDR2 SYGVKD. The CDR3 has 18 residues. J gave up 2 bases and V 10 bases, and 20 bases lay outside the gene matches. This CDR3 reads CATGGGTGSVRTNTEAFF. CDR3 in DNA: TGTGCCACCGGGGGGGGGACAGGGTCGGTCCGGACCAACACTGAAGCTTTCTTT.

V is TRBV28 and J is TRBJ1-3; 9 bases are shared with TRBD1. CDR3 length: 18 residues. Germline trimming cut 3 bases from V and 0 bases from J; bases unmatched to any gene: 9. Per the germline V gene, CDR1 is MDHEN and CDR2 is SYDVKM. The CDR3 nucleotides are TGTGCCAGCAGTTTGGACAGGGGTAGGGCCCACTCTGGAAACACCATATATTTT. It encodes CASSLDRGRAHSGNTIYF.

The chain combines TRBV30 with TRBJ1-1, with TRBD1 as a possible D gene (5 bases). Germline lookup yields CDR1 GTSNPN and CDR2 SVGIG (reference sequence). The CDR3 contains 12 residues. The germline V and J ends were trimmed by 0 bases and 9 bases, with 11 bases remaining between them. The CDR3: CAWSVVAGKAFF. The CDR3 DNA follows: TGTGCCTGGAGTGTAGTTGCAGGGAAAGCTTTCTTT. The full variable domain, completed using reference TRBV30 and TRBJ1-1, is SQTIHQWPATLVQPVGSPLSLECTVEGTSNPNLYWYRQAAGRGLQLLFYSVGIGQISSEVPQNLSASRPQDRQFILSSKKLLLSDSGFYLCAWSVVAGKAFFGQGTRLTVV.

V and J are TRBV9 and TRBJ2-1, with 7 bases aligning to TRBD2. Losses at the gene ends were 2 bases for V and 5 bases for J; bases not matched to a gene: 7. The CDR3 covers 15 residues. Germline V lookup: CDR1 SGDLS, CDR2 YYNGEE. CDR3 region: CASSVGGTLDNEQFF. CDR3 sequence (DNA): TGTGCCAGCAGCGTGGGGGGGACCCTCGACAATGAGCAGTTCTTC.

DNA for the CDR3: TGTGCCAGCACCCAACCGGGAGTCCTCCACGCCTACGAGCAGTACTTC. Translated, it gives CASTQPGVLHAYEQYF. The chain combines TRBV2 with TRBJ2-7, with a tentative D call TRBD2 (6 bases). The CDR3 length is 16 residues. CDR1 SNHLY and CDR2 FYNNEI come from the germline V gene. V was clipped by 7 bases and J by 2 bases, with 21 bases between them.

The chain has TRBV5-1 and TRBJ1-2, with 9 bases lining up with TRBD1. This CDR3 region has 13 residues. CDR1 is SGHRS, CDR2 YFSETQ, per germline. V gave up 6 bases and J gave up 6 bases; unmatched junction bases: 6. The CDR3 is CASTQTGGDGYTF. CDR3 coding DNA: TGCGCCAGCACCCAGACAGGGGGTGATGGCTACACCTTC.

The chain uses TRBV5-4 and TRBJ2-3; 9 positions match TRBD2. The CDR3 consists of 13 residues. After removal of 7 bases from V and 6 bases from J, the junction contained 6 bases not matched to a gene. Germline assignment: CDR1 SGHNT and CDR2 YYREEE (reference sequence). The CDR3 here is CASGTSRPDTQYF. In DNA, the CDR3 is TGTGCCAGCGGGACTAGCAGGCCTGATACGCAGTATTTT.

The V gene is TRBV11-2, the J gene TRBJ2-7, with a weak D call TRBD2 (5 bases). In germline, CDR1 is SGHAT, CDR2 FQNNGV. CDR3 size: 14 residues. Trimming pared 5 bases from V and 2 bases from J, leaving 13 bases between. This CDR3 reads CASSPTGKTYEQYF. The CDR3, as DNA: TGTGCCAGCAGCCCCACCGGGAAAACCTACGAGCAGTACTTC.

The chain has TRBV18 and TRBJ2-6, with 7 bases fitting TRBD1. The germline CDR1 and CDR2 sequences are KGHSH and LQKENI. The CDR3 is 15 residues long. J lost 3 bases, V lost 3 bases, and 2 bases had no gene match. CDR3 DNA sequence: TGTGCCAGCTCACCCGGACAGGTTGGGGCCAACGTCCTGACTTTC. As protein: CASSPGQVGANVLTF.

The V gene is TRBV6-5, the J gene TRBJ2-1; D is perhaps TRBD2 (6 bases). Germline values: CDR1 MNHEY, CDR2 SVGAGI. Trimming stripped 3 bases from V and 1 base from J, with 10 bases between. The CDR3 contains 15 residues. The CDR3 loop is CASSYGRWSYNEQFF. DNA for the CDR3: TGTGCCAGCAGTTATGGGAGGTGGTCCTACAATGAGCAGTTCTTC.

This clone showed up just once. The chain has TRBV19 and TRBJ1-5; D is unresolved. Looked up from germline, CDR1 is LNHDA and CDR2 is SQIVND (reference sequence). V shed 8 bases and J shed 0 bases, with 8 bases lying between them. The CDR3 extends over 13 amino acids. The CDR3: CASFSGSNQPQHF. For the CDR3, the DNA is TGTGCCAGTTTCTCAGGTAGCAATCAGCCCCAGCATTTT.

The rearrangement uses TRBV19 and TRBJ2-7; 10 bases match TRBD2. The CDR3 is 13 amino acids. Trimming took 11 bases from V and 2 from J; bases not matched to a gene: 6. The germline CDR1 and CDR2 sequences are LNHDA and SQIVND (reference sequence). CDR3 nucleotide sequence: TGTGCCGTTAGCGGGGGGCTCCCCTACGAGCAGTACTTC. Protein product: CAVSGGLPYEQYF.